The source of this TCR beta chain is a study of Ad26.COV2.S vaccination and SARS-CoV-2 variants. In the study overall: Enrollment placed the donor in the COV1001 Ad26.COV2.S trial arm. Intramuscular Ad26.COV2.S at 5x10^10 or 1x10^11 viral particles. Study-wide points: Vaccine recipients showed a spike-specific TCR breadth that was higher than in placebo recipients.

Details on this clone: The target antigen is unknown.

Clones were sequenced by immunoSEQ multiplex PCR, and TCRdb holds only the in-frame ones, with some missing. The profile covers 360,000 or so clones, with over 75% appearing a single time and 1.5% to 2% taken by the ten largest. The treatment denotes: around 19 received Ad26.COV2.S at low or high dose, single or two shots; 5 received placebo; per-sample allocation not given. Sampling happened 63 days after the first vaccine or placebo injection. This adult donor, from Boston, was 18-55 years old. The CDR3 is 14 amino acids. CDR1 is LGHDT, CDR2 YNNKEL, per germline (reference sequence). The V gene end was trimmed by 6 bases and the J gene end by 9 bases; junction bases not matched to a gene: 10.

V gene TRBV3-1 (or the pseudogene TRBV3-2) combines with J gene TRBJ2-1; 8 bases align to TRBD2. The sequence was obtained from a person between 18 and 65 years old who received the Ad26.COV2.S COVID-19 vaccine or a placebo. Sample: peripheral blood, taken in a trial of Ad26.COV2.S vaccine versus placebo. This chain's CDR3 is CASSRTGAGVEQFF. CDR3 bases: TGTGCCAGCAGTCGTACCGGAGCGGGAGTTGAGCAGTTCTTC.